A selection of T cell receptor beta chains follows, all from one sample in a study of identifying expanded T cells in peripheral blood. Sequencing used immunoSEQ multiplex PCR; TCRdb keeps in-frame clones, though not all of them. Counted here are around 76,000 clones, around 90% occurring once; the ten biggest clones make up over 2.5%. What was sequenced was blood. Receptor source: a person aged 18 to 70 in good health. Each CDR3 is given with its conserved first and last residue. The D gene is left open where the match is weak. Size is omitted from some rows. Given values are once, few, many or a class for expanded clones.

cdr3_length clone_size j_call d_call v_call cdr3_nt cdr3_aa
16 once TRBJ2-7 TRBD2 TRBV28 TGTGCCAGCAGTTCGAGAAGCGGGAGGCAATTGTACGAGCAGTACTTC CASSSRSGRQLYEQYF
15 once TRBJ2-5 TRBD2 TRBV15 TGTGCCACCAGCCGATATCGGGGGGTAGAAGAGACCCAGTACTTC CATSRYRGVEETQYF
14 NA TRBJ1-2 NA TRBV25-1 TGTGCCAGCAGTGACTTAGGGGGGAACTATGGCTACACCTTC CASSDLGGNYGYTF
16 NA TRBJ2-1 NA TRBV9 TGTGCCAGCAGCGTAGATATTGGGGGGTGGGTTGATGAGCAGTTCTTC CASSVDIGGWVDEQFF
16 NA TRBJ2-1 NA TRBV5-5 TGTGCCAGCAGCTTGGCCGTCGGGGCCCCCGGGCATGAGCAGTTCTTC CASSLAVGAPGHEQFF
14 NA TRBJ2-5 TRBD2 TRBV10-2 TGCGCCAGCAGGGATAGCGGGGCGGGGGAGACCCAGTACTTC CASRDSGAGETQYF
14 NA TRBJ1-2 NA TRBV28 TGTGCCAGCAGTCCGGACAGAACGAACTATGGCTACACCTTC CASSPDRTNYGYTF
16 NA TRBJ2-7 TRBD2 TRBV7-6 TGTGCCAGCAGCTTAGCTAAACTAGCGGGAGTGGACGAGCAGTACTTC CASSLAKLAGVDEQYF
13 NA TRBJ2-1 NA TRBV15 TGTGCCACCAGCGGGGCAGACCTGGGTGAGCAGTTCTTC CATSGADLGEQFF
18 NA TRBJ1-1 NA TRBV28 TGTGCCAGCAGTCCGCTGGGCGAGTCGGCAGTCATGAACACTGAAGCTTTCTTT CASSPLGESAVMNTEAFF
12 NA TRBJ1-2 TRBD1 TRBV19 TGTGCCACAAGGGACAGCCACTATGGCTACACCTTC CATRDSHYGYTF
15 NA TRBJ2-7 NA TRBV5-5 TGTGCCAGCAGCATATATGACAGGTGGGGGGACGAGCAGTACTTC CASSIYDRWGDEQYF
13 NA TRBJ1-4 NA TRBV5-1 TGCGCCAGCAGCTCCAGGGAGTCGGAAAAACTGTTTTTT CASSSRESEKLFF
15 few TRBJ1-1 NA TRBV28 TGTGCCAGCACGCGGGGCAGTTACATGAACACTGAAGCTTTCTTT CASTRGSYMNTEAFF
11 few TRBJ1-2 NA TRBV29-1 TGCAGCGTGGCGGGATCCTATGGCTACACCTTC CSVAGSYGYTF
14 NA TRBJ1-6 NA TRBV6-5 TGTGCCAGCAGCAGACAGATTTATAATTCACCCCTCCACTTT CASSRQIYNSPLHF
17 NA TRBJ1-3 TRBD1 TRBV5-1 TGCGCCAGCAGCTTGGCGCCAGGGGGCATCTCTGGAAACACCATATATTTT CASSLAPGGISGNTIYF
13 NA TRBJ2-5 TRBD1 TRBV6-5 TGTGCCAGCAGAAGACAGGGGCCAGAGACCCAGTACTTC CASRRQGPETQYF
14 NA TRBJ2-7 NA TRBV19 TGTGCCAGTAGGCCCGCCACCGTTGTAGGGGAGCAGTACTTC CASRPATVVGEQYF
14 NA TRBJ1-2 NA TRBV7-3 TGTGCCAGCAGCGCCACCCCCGGGGATGGGGGCTACACCTTC CASSATPGDGGYTF
16 NA TRBJ1-6 NA TRBV7-2 TGTGCCAGCAGCTGGAGGAATGCGGTAGAAGGTTCACCCCTCCACTTT CASSWRNAVEGSPLHF
18 NA TRBJ2-7 NA TRBV21-1 TGTGCCAGCAGCAAAGATAAGGGACAGGGAGGCCTGGGATACGAGCAGTACTTC CASSKDKGQGGLGYEQYF
12 NA TRBJ1-5 NA TRBV28 TGTGCCAGCACCCTGGGGGATCAGCCCCAGCATTTT CASTLGDQPQHF
13 medium-sized TRBJ1-1 NA TRBV4-3 TGCGCCAGCAGCCTCGGTAGGAACACTGAAGCTTTCTTT CASSLGRNTEAFF
17 NA TRBJ2-5 TRBD1 TRBV7-9 TGTGCCAGCAGTAGGGACAGGACGGGTTTGCGCCAAGAGACCCAGTACTTC CASSRDRTGLRQETQYF
14 NA TRBJ2-3 TRBD2 TRBV6-5 TGTGCCAGCAGTCGGACTAGCGGGAGCTATACGCAGTATTTT CASSRTSGSYTQYF
13 NA TRBJ2-1 NA TRBV2 TGTGCCAGCATGGGGCGAGCCTACAATGAGCAGTTCTTC CASMGRAYNEQFF
15 once TRBJ2-4 TRBD1 TRBV5-8 TGTGCCAGCAGCTTGGGGACAGGGGATGGGGACATTCAGTACTTC CASSLGTGDGDIQYF
15 NA TRBJ1-1 NA TRBV6-1 TGTGCCAGCAGAGCTATACAGGATGCGAACACTGAAGCTTTCTTT CASRAIQDANTEAFF
14 NA TRBJ1-3 NA TRBV7-9 TGTGCCAGCAGCCAAGGGGGGCCTGGAAACACCATATATTTT CASSQGGPGNTIYF
14 few TRBJ1-5 NA TRBV28 TGTGCCAGCAGTTTTCAGGGGACGGGTCAGCCCCAGCATTTT CASSFQGTGQPQHF
16 NA TRBJ2-3 TRBD2 TRBV5-5 TGTGCCAGCAGCGTAGTGACTAGCGGGACAGCAGATACGCAGTATTTT CASSVVTSGTADTQYF
14 NA TRBJ1-2 NA TRBV5-1 TGCGCCAGCAGCTTTTCCGGGAGCAACTATGGCTACACCTTC CASSFSGSNYGYTF
17 NA TRBJ2-7 TRBD1 TRBV15 TGTGCCACCAGCAGAGCGAAATTGGGGACAGGGGGGGGCGAGCAGTACTTC CATSRAKLGTGGGEQYF
15 NA TRBJ2-5 NA TRBV7-3 TGTGCCAGCAGCCTGACTCTTCGGGCTCAAGAGACCCAGTACTTC CASSLTLRAQETQYF
14 NA TRBJ1-1 TRBD1 TRBV6-1 TGTGCCAGCAGCTTACAGGGGGGATACGGTGAAGCTTTCTTT CASSLQGGYGEAFF
14 once TRBJ2-7 NA TRBV5-4 TGTGCCAGCAGCTCCGACAGATTTTCCTACGAGCAGTACTTC CASSSDRFSYEQYF
14 NA TRBJ2-1 TRBD2 TRBV29-1 TGCAGCGCCGTTAGCGGGAGGGCCAACGATGAGCAGTTCTTC CSAVSGRANDEQFF
16 NA TRBJ2-5 TRBD2 TRBV6-1 TGTGCCAGCAGTGGGCTAGCGGGAGAGTTTCAAGAGACCCAGTACTTC CASSGLAGEFQETQYF
16 NA TRBJ1-3 NA TRBV15 TGTGCCACCAGCAGTTCCCCAGGGCTCTCTGGAAACACCATATATTTT CATSSSPGLSGNTIYF
14 NA TRBJ1-1 TRBD1 TRBV7-9 TGTGCCAGCAGCCCCACGGACAGGGACACTGAAGCTTTCTTT CASSPTDRDTEAFF
15 NA TRBJ1-6 NA TRBV7-2 TGTGCCAGCAGCCTCCTCGGAGGAATCCGGTCACCCCTCCACTTT CASSLLGGIRSPLHF
14 few TRBJ2-3 NA TRBV5-4 TGTGCCAGCAGCGCGAATTACGCGGCAGATACGCAGTATTTT CASSANYAADTQYF